This T cell receptor beta chain was retrieved from a study of blood T cell repertoires in COVID-19. Study-level background: Samples taken during acute and convalescent COVID-19 were collected in the United States, Italy and Spain. The analysed material was cDNA or gDNA that came from T cells, B-cell-depleted T cells, or PBMCs.

Unmatched junction bases numbered 4, after V lost 4 bases and J lost 7 bases. The CDR3 extends over 14 amino acids. Germline-derived CDR1 and CDR2 are MNHEY and SVGAGI. Authors' methods: The authors estimated nucleated cell counts from reference gene primer amplification. Assay used: immunoSEQ multiplex PCR; TCRdb lists only in-frame clones, some missing. Clone size and the V and J calls come from that table; the DNA yielded D and trimming. The sample holds under 80,000 clones; 88% are singletons and the top ten take 1.1% to 1.5%. The TCR sequence derives from a human donor in a cohort sampled during active COVID-19. The chain links TRBV6-5 to TRBJ1-6; 7 bases agree with TRBD1. What was sequenced was peripheral blood. The CDR3 DNA is TGTGCCAGCAGTTGGGACAGTAAAAATTCACCCCTCCACTTT. It encodes CASSWDSKNSPLHF.